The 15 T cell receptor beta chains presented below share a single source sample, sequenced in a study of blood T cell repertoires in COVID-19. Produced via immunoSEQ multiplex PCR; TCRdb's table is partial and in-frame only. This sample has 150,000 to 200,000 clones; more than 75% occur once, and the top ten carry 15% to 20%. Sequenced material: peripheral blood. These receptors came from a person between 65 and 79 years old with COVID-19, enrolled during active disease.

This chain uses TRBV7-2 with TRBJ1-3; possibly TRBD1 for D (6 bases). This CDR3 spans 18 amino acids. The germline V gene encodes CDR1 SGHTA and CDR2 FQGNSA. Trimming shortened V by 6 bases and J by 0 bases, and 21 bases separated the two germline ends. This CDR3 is CASSSSGGAALSGNTIYF. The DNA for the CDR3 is TGTGCCAGCAGTTCCTCGGGGGGGGCGGCCCTCTCTGGAAACACCATATATTTT.

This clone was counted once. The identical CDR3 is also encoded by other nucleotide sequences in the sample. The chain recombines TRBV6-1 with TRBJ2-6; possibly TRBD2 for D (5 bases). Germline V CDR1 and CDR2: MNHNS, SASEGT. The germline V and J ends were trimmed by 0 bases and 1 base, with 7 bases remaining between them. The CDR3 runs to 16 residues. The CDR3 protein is CASSEARGSGANVLTF. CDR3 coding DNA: TGTGCCAGCAGTGAAGCCCGGGGTTCTGGGGCCAACGTCCTGACTTTC.

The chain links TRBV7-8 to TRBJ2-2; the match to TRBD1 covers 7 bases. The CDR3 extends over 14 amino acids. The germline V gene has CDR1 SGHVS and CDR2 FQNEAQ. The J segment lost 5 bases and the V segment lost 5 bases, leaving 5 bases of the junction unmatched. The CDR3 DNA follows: TGTGCCAGCAGCCCCGGGACAGAAACCGGGGAGCTGTTTTTT. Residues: CASSPGTETGELFF.

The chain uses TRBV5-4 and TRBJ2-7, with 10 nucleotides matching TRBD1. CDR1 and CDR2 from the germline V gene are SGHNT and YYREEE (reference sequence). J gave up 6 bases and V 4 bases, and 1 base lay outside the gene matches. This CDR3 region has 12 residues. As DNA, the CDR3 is TGTGCCAGCAGCCGGACAGGGGGCGAGCAGTACTTC. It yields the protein CASSRTGGEQYF.

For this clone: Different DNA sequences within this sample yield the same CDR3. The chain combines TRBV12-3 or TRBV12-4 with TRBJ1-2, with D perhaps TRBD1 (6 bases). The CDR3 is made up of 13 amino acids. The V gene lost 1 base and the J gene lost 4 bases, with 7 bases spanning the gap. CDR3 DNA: TGTGCCAGCAGTTTAGGAGGGGGCTATGGCTACACCTTC. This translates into CASSLGGGYGYTF.

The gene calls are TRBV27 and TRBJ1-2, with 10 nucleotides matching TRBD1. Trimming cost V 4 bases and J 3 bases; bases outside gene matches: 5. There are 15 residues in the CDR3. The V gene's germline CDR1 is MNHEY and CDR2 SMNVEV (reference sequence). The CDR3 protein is CASSSRDRGDYGYTF. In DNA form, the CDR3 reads TGTGCCAGCAGTTCGAGGGACAGGGGTGACTATGGCTACACCTTC.

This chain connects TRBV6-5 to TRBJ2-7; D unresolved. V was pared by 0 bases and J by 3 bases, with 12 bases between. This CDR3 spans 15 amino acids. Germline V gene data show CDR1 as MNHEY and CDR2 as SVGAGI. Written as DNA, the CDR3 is TGTGCCAGCAGTTACTCAAGAGCAGCGAACTACGAGCAGTACTTC. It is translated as CASSYSRAANYEQYF.

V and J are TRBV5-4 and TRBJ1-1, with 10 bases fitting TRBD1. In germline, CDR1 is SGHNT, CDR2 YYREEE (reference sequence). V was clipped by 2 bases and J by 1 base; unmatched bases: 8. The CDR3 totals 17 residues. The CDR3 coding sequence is TGTGCCAGCAGCTTTAGGGGACAGGGGCCTGCGAACACTGAAGCTTTCTTT. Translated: CASSFRGQGPANTEAFF.

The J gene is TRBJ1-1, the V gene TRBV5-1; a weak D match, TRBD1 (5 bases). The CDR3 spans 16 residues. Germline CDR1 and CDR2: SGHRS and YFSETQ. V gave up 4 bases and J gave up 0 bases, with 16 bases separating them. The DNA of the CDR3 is TGCGCCAGCAGCGACAAACTGGGGCCTATGAACACTGAAGCTTTCTTT. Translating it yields CASSDKLGPMNTEAFF.

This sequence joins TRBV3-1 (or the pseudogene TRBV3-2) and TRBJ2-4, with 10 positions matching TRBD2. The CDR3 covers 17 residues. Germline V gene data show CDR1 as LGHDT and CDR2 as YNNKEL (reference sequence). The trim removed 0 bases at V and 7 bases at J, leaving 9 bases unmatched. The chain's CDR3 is CASSQELAGLPSNIQYF. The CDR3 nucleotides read TGTGCCAGCAGCCAAGAACTAGCGGGATTACCCAGCAACATTCAGTACTTC.

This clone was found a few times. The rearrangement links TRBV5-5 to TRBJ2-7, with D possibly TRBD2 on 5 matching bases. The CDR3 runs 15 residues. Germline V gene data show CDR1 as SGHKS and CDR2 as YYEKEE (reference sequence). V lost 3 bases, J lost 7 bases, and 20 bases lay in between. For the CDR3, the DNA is TGTGCCAGCAGCTCATTTGTCGGGGAAACTGGGGAGCAGTACTTC. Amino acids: CASSSFVGETGEQYF.

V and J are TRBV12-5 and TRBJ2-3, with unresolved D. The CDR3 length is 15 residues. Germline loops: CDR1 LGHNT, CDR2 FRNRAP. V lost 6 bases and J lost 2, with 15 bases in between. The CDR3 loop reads CASGPPHEYTDTQYF. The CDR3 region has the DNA TGTGCTAGTGGACCCCCCCACGAGTACACAGATACGCAGTATTTT. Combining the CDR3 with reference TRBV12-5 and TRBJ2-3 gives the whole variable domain DARVTQTPRHKVTEMGQEVTMRCQPILGHNTVFWYRQTMMQGLELLAYFRNRAPLDDSGMPKDRFSAEMPDATLATLKIQPSEPRDSAVYFCASGPPHEYTDTQYFGPGTRLTVL.

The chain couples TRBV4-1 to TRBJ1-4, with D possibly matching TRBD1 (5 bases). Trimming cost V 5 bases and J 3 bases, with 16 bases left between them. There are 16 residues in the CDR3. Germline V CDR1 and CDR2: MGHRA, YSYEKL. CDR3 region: CASSFRGAGANEKLFF. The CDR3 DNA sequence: TGCGCCAGCAGCTTTAGAGGCGCGGGGGCTAATGAAAAACTGTTTTTT.

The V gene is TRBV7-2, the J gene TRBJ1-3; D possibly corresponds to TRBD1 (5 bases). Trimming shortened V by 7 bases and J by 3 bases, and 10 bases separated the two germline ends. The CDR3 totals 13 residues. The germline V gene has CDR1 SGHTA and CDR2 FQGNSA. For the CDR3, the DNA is TGTGCCAGCACGCGGCAGGGTGGAAACACCATATATTTT. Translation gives CASTRQGGNTIYF.

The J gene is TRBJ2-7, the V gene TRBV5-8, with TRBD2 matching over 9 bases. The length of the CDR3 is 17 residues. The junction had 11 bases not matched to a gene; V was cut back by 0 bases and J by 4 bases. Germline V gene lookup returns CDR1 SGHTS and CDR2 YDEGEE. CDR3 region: CASSLVPAGGPLYEQYF. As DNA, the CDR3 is TGTGCCAGCAGCTTGGTTCCCGCGGGGGGGCCACTGTACGAGCAGTACTTC.